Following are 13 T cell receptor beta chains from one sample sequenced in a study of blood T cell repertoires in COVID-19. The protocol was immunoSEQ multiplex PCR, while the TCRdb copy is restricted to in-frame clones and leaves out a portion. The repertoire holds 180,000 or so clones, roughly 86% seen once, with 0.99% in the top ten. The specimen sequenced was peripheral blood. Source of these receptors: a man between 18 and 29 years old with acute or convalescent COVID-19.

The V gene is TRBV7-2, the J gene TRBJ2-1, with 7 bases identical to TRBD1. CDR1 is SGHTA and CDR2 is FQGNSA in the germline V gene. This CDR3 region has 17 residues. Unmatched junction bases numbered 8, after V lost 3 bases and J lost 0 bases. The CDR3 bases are TGTGCCAGCAGCTTCAGGGGGATGGGCGTCTCCTACAATGAGCAGTTCTTC. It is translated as CASSFRGMGVSYNEQFF.

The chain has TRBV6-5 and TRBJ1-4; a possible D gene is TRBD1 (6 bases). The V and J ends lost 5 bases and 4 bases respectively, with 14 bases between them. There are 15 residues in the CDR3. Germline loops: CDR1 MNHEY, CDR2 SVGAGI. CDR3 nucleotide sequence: TGTGCCAGCAGTAATTTACAGGGCAGTAATGAAAAACTGTTTTTT. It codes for CASSNLQGSNEKLFF.

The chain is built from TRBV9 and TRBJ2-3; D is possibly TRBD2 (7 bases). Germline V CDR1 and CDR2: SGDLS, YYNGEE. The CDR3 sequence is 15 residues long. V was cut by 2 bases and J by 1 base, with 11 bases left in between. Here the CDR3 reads CASSVGGPGTDTQYF. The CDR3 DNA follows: TGTGCCAGCAGCGTCGGGGGGCCGGGCACAGATACGCAGTATTTT.

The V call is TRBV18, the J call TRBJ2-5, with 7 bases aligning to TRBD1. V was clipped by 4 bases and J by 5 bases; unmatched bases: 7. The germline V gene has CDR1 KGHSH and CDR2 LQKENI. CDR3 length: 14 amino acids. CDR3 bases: TGTGCCAGCTCACTGAAACTACAGGGGGAGACCCAGTACTTC. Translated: CASSLKLQGETQYF. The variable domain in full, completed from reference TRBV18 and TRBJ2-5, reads NAGVMQNPRHLVRRRGQEARLRCSPMKGHSHVYWYRQLPEEGLKFMVYLQKENIIDESGMPKERFSAEFPKEGPSILRIQQVVRGDSAAYFCASSLKLQGETQYFGPGTRLLVL.

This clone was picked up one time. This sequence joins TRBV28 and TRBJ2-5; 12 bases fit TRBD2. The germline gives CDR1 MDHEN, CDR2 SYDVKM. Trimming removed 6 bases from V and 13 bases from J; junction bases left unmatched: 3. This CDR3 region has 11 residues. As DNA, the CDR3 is TGTGCCAGCAGCGGACTAGCGGGGTTGTACTTC. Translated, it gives CASSGLAGLYF.

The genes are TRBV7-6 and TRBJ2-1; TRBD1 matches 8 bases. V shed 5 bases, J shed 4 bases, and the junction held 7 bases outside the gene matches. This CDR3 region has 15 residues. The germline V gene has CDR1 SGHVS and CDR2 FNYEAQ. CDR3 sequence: CASSGTGLSYNEQFF. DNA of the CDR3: TGTGCCAGCAGCGGGACAGGTCTATCGTACAATGAGCAGTTCTTC.

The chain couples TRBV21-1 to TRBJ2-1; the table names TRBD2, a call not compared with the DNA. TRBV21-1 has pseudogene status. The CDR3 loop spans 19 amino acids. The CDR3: CASSDQSAGRRTGRGEQFF. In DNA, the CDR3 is TGTGCCAGCAGCGACCAGTCAGCGGGACGGCGGACGGGCCGGGGTGAGCAGTTCTTC.

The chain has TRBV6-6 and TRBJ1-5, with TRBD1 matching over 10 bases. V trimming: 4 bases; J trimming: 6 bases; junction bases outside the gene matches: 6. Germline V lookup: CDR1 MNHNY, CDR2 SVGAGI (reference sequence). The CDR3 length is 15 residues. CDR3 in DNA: TGTGCCAGCAGTTCGAGACAGGGGGCGAGTCAGCCCCAGCATTTT. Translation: CASSSRQGASQPQHF.

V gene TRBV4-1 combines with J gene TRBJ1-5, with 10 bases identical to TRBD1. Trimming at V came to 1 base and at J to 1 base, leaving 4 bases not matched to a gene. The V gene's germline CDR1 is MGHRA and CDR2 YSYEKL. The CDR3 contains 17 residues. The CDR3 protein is CASSQVTGGWSNQPQHF. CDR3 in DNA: TGCGCCAGCAGCCAAGTGACAGGGGGCTGGAGCAATCAGCCCCAGCATTTT.

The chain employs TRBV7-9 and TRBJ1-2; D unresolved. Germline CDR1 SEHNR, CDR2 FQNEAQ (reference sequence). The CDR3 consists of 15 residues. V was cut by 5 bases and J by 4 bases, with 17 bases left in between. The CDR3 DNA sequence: TGTGCCAGCAGCCCATCCTCCGGAGGGAGCTATGGCTACACCTTC. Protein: CASSPSSGGSYGYTF.

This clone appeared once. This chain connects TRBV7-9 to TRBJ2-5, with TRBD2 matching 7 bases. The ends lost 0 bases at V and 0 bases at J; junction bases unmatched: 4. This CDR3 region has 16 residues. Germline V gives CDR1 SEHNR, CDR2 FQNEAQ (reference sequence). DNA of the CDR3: TGTGCCAGCAGCTTAGCGGGGGGGACCAACCAAGAGACCCAGTACTTC. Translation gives CASSLAGGTNQETQYF.

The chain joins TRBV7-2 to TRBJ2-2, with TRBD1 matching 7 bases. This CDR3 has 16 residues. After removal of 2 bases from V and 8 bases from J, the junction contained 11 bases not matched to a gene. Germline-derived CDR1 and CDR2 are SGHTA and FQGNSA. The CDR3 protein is CASSLTGTATKGELFF. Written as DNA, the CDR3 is TGTGCCAGCAGCTTAACGGGGACAGCTACGAAAGGGGAGCTGTTTTTT.

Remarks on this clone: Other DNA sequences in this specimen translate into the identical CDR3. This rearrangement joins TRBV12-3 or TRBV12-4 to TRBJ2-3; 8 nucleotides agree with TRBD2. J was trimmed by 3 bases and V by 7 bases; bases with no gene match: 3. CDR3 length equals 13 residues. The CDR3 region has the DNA TGTGCCAGCACGCGGGGGGCTACAGATACGCAGTATTTT. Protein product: CASTRGATDTQYF.